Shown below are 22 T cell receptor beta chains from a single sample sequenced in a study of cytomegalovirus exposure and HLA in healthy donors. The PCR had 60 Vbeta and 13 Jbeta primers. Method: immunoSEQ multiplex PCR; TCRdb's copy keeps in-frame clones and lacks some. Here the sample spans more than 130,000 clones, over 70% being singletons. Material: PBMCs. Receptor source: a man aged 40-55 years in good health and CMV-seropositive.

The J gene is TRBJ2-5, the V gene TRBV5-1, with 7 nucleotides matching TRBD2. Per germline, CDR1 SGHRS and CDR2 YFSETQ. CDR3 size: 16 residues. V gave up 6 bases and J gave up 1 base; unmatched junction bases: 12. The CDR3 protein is CASKFRIGGGQETQYF. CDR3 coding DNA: TGCGCCAGCAAGTTCCGAATTGGGGGGGGCCAAGAGACCCAGTACTTC.

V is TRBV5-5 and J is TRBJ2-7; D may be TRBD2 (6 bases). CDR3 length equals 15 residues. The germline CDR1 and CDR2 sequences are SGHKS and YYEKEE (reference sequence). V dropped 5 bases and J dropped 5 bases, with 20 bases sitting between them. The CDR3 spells CASRREFTWGDEQYF. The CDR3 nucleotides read TGTGCCAGCAGGCGAGAGTTTACCTGGGGGGACGAGCAGTACTTC.

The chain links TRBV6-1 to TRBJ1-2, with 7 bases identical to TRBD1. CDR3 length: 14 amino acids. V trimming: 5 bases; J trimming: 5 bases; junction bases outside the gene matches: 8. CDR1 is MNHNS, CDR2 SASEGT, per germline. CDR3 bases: TGTGCCAGCAGTACGCTGACAGGGTCGTATGGCTACACCTTC. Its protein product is CASSTLTGSYGYTF.

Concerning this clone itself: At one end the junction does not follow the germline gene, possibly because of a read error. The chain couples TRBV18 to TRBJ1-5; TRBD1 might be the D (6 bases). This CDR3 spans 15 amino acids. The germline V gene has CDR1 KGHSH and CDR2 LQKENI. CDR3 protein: CASSPPGQGNRPQHF. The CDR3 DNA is TGTGCCAGCTCACCACCGGGACAAGGCAATCGGCCCCAGCATTTT.

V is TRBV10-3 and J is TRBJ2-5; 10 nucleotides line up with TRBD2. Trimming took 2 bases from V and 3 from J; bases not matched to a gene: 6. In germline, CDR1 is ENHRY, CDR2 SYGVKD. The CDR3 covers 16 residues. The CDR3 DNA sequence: TGTGCCATCAGTGAGGCAGGACTAGCGGATAAAGAGACCCAGTACTTC. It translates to CAISEAGLADKETQYF.

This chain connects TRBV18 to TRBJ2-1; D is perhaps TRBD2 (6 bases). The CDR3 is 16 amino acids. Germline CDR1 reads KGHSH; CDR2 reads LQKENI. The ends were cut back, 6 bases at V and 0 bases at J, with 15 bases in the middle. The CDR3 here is CASSGRAGSSYNEQFF. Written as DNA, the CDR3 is TGTGCCAGCTCTGGCAGGGCGGGGAGCTCCTACAATGAGCAGTTCTTC.

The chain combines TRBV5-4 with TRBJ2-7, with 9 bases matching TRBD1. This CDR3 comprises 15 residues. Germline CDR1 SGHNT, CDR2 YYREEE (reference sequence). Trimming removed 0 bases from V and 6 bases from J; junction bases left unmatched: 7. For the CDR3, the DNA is TGTGCCAGCAGCTTGGGTACAGGGGGCTTGTCCGAGCAGTACTTC. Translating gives CASSLGTGGLSEQYF.

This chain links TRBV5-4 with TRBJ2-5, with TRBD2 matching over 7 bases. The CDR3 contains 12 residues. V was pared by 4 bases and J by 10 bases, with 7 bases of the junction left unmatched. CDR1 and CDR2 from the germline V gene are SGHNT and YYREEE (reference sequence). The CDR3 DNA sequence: TGTGCCAGCAGCGGGACTAACGGCGACCAGTACTTC. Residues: CASSGTNGDQYF.

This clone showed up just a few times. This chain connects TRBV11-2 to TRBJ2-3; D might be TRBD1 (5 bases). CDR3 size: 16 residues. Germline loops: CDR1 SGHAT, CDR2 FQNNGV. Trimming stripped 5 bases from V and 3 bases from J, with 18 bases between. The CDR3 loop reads CASSPNPQGFTDTQYF. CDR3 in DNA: TGTGCCAGCAGCCCAAACCCCCAGGGTTTTACAGATACGCAGTATTTT. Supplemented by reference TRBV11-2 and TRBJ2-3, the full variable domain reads EAGVAQSPRYKIIEKRQSVAFWCNPISGHATLYWYQQILGQGPKLLIQFQNNGVVDDSQLPKDRFSAERLKGVDSTLKIQPAKLEDSAVYLCASSPNPQGFTDTQYFGPGTRLTVL.

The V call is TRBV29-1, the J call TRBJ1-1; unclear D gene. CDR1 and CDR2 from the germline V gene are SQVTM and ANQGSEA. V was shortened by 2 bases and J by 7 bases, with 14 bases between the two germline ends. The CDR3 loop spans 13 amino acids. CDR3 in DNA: TGCAGCGTTGAAAAGATCCAAGCCAATGAAGCTTTCTTT. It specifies CSVEKIQANEAFF.

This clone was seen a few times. The CDR3 DNA is TGTGCCAGCAGCATAACAGGGGAAGCCCCTGATGAAAAACTGTTTTTT. Amino acid sequence: CASSITGEAPDEKLFF. V gene TRBV2 combines with J gene TRBJ1-4; 7 bases are a match to TRBD1. V shed 6 bases and J 6 bases; nucleotides not matched to a gene: 13. Germline values: CDR1 SNHLY, CDR2 FYNNEI. The CDR3 loop spans 16 amino acids. Full variable domain (remainder filled in from reference TRBV2 and TRBJ1-4): EPEVTQTPSHQVTQMGQEVILRCVPISNHLYFYWYRQILGQKVEFLVSFYNNEISEKSEIFDDQFSVERPDGSNFTLKIRSTKLEDSAMYFCASSITGEAPDEKLFFGSGTQLSVL.

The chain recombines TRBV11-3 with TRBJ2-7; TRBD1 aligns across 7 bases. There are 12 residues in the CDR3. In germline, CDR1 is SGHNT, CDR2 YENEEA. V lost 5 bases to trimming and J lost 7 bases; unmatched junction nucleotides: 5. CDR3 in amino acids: CASSTTGVEQYF. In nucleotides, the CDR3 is TGTGCCAGCAGCACCACAGGGGTTGAGCAGTACTTC. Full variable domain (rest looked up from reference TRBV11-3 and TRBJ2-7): EAGVVQSPRYKIIEKKQPVAFWCNPISGHNTLYWYLQNLGQGPELLIRYENEEAVDDSQLPKDRFSAERLKGVDSTLKIQPAELGDSAVYLCASSTTGVEQYFGPGTRLTVT.

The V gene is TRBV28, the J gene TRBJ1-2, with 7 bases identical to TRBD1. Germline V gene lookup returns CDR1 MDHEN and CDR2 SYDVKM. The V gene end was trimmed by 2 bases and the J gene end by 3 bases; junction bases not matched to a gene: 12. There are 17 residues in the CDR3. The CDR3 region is CASSLGRGTGVDYGYTF. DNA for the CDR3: TGTGCCAGCAGTTTAGGTCGGGGCACAGGGGTTGACTATGGCTACACCTTC.

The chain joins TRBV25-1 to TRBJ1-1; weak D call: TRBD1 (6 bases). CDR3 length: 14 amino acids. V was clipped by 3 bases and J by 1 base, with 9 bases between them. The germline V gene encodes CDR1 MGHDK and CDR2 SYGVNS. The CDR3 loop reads CASSDWTANTEAFF. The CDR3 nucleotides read TGTGCCAGCAGTGATTGGACAGCGAACACTGAAGCTTTCTTT. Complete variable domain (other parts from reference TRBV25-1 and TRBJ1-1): EADIYQTPRYLVIGTGKKITLECSQTMGHDKMYWYQQDPGMELHLIHYSYGVNSTEKGDLSSESTVSRIRTEHFPLTLESARPSHTSQYLCASSDWTANTEAFFGQGTRLTVV.

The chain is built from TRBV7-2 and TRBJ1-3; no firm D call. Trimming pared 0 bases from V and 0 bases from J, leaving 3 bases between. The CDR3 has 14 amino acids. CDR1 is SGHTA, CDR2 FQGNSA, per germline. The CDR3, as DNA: TGTGCCAGCAGCTTAGCACACTCTGGAAACACCATATATTTT. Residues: CASSLAHSGNTIYF.

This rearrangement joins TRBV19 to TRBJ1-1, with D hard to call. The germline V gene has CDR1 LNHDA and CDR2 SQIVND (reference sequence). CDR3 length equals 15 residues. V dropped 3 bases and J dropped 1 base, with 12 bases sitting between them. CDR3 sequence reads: CASSILGRPNTEAFF. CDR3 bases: TGTGCCAGTAGTATTTTGGGGAGGCCGAACACTGAAGCTTTCTTT.

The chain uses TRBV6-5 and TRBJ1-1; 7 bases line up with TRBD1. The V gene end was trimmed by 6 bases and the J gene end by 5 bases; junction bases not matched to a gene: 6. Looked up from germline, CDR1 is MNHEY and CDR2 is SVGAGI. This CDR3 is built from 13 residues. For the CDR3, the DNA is TGTGCCAGCAGACGACAGGGAAGAACTGAAGCTTTCTTT. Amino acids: CASRRQGRTEAFF.

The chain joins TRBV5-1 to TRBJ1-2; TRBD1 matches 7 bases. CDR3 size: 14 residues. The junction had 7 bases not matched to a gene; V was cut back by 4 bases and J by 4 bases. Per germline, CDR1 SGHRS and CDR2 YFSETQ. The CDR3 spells CASSPRDSVYGYTF. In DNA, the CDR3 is TGCGCCAGCAGCCCGAGGGACAGCGTCTATGGCTACACCTTC.

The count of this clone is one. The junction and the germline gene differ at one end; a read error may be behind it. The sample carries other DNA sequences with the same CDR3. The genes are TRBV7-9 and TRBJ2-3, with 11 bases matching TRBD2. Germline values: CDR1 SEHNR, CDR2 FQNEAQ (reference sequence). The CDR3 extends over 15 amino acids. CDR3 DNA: TGTGCCAGCAGCCTAGCTAGCGGGGGGACAGATACGCAGTATTTT. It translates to CASSLASGGTDTQYF.

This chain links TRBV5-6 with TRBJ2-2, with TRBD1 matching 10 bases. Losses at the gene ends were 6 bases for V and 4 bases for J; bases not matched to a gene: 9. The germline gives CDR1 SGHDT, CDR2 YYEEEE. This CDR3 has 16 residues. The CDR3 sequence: CASTERDRGSTGELFF. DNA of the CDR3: TGTGCCAGCACCGAGCGGGACAGGGGATCCACCGGGGAGCTGTTTTTT.

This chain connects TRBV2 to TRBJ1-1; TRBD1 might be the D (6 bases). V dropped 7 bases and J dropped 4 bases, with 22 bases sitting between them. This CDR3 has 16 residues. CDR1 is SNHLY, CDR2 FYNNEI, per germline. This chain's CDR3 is CASILNGGLGGTEAFF. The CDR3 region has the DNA TGTGCCAGCATTCTAAACGGGGGGCTCGGGGGCACTGAAGCTTTCTTT.

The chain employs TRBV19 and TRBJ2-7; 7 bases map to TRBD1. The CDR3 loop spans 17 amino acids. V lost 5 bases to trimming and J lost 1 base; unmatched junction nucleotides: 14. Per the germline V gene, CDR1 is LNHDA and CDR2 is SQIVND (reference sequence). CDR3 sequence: CASSPRTGDSYSYEQYF. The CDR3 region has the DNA TGTGCCAGTAGTCCAAGGACAGGAGACTCCTATTCCTACGAGCAGTACTTC.